Sequencing of this T cell receptor beta chain was carried out in a study of cytomegalovirus exposure and HLA in healthy donors. Notes on the study in general: Per published accounts, TCR beta sequences correctly predicted the HLA-A and HLA-B alleles of most subjects. TCR beta chains numbering more than 150 were designated cytomegalovirus-associated.

The germline CDR1 and CDR2 sequences are GTSNPN and SVGIG (reference sequence). The CDR3 is 16 residues long. Donors sampled were nominally healthy, though unrecorded immune exposures were likely. Use of 60 Vbeta and 13 Jbeta primers characterized the PCR. Libraries were prepared by immunoSEQ multiplex PCR; TCRdb keeps only in-frame clonotypes and omits some of them. This sample has roughly 170,000 clones, with over 60% found just once. About this clone itself: What it recognizes is unknown. At one of its ends the junction is not consistent with the germline gene, which may arise from a read error.

The material sequenced was PBMCs. The TCR sequence derives from a female donor in good health and CMV-seronegative. The chain links TRBV30 to TRBJ2-4; TRBD2 matches at 12 bases. The CDR3 DNA is TGTGCCTGGAGGGGGCGACTAGCGGGGGTTGAGAACAGTCAGTACTTC. It is translated as CAWRGRLAGVENSQYF.